The 21 T cell receptor beta chains below come from one sample, sequenced in a study. TCRdb re-called the 5' RACE reads through MiXCR, storing one row per CDR3 protein. The table lists tens of thousands of distinct CDR3 sequences, about 29% of them singletons. The sample comprised tumor-infiltrating naive CD4+ T cells sorted from the breast tumor. As for subset: naive CD4+ T cells, CD4+CD45RA+CD25-. These receptor sequences come from a female donor with breast cancer.

With respect to this clonotype: One end of the junction varies from germline; a read error may be responsible. V is TRBV5-1 and J is TRBJ1-1; a possible D gene is TRBD1 (5 bases). The germline V gene encodes CDR1 SGHRS and CDR2 YFSETQ. This CDR3 contains 13 residues. The CDR3 region is CASSFQGGTEVFF. As DNA, the CDR3 is TGCGCCAGCAGCTTCCAGGGAGGCACTGAAGTTTTCTTT.

This clonotype was recorded a few times. V is TRBV7-3 and J is TRBJ2-2; 7 bases line up with TRBD1. Unmatched junction bases numbered 3, after V lost 0 bases and J lost 8 bases. The germline V gene has CDR1 SGHTA and CDR2 FQGTGA. This CDR3 region has 14 residues. Here the CDR3 reads CASSLTSQGGELFF. The CDR3 DNA is TGTGCCAGCAGCTTAACCTCACAGGGGGGGGAGCTGTTTTTT. The whole variable domain, remainder taken from reference TRBV7-3 and TRBJ2-2, is GAGVSQTPSNKVTEKGKYVELRCDPISGHTALYWYRQSLGQGPEFLIYFQGTGAADDSGLPNDRFFAVRPEGSVSTLKIQRTERGDSAVYLCASSLTSQGGELFFGEGSRLTVL.

Judged by abundance, this clonotype is medium-sized. V usage is TRBV4-1 and J usage is TRBJ1-2, with 11 bases fitting TRBD1. V shed 1 base, J shed 11 bases, and the junction held 15 bases outside the gene matches. From germline, CDR1 is MGHRA and CDR2 YSYEKL. The CDR3 spans 17 residues. For the CDR3, the DNA is TGCGCCAGCAGCCAAGGCCTTAAGGGACAGGGGGGACAGGAGTACACCTTC. Encoded protein: CASSQGLKGQGGQEYTF.

This sequence joins TRBV7-9 and TRBJ2-2, with D maybe TRBD2 (5 bases). The CDR3 contains 14 residues. V was clipped by 6 bases and J by 5 bases, with 13 bases between them. Germline loops: CDR1 SEHNR, CDR2 FQNEAQ (reference sequence). The CDR3 nucleotides read TGTGCCAGCAGGCGCGCTGAGGGTACCGGGGAGCTGTTTTTT. It encodes CASRRAEGTGELFF.

The CDR3 spells CASSYGRASSGNTIYF. The DNA of the CDR3 is TGTGCCAGCAGTTATGGCAGGGCGAGCTCTGGAAACACCATATATTTT. V is TRBV6-2 or TRBV6-3 and J is TRBJ1-3, with D possibly matching TRBD1 (5 bases). Trimming pared 3 bases from V and 0 bases from J, leaving 12 bases between. There are 16 residues in the CDR3. Germline V CDR1 and CDR2: MNHEY, SVGEGT.

This chain links TRBV24-1 with TRBJ2-3; D is uncertain. V dropped 5 bases and J dropped 11 bases, with 19 bases sitting between them. The V gene's germline CDR1 is KGHDR and CDR2 SFDVKD. This CDR3 comprises 14 residues. This chain's CDR3 is CATSGADSYNEQYF. The CDR3 DNA follows: TGTGCCACCAGTGGGGCCGACTCCTACAATGAGCAGTATTTT.

V and J are TRBV20-1 and TRBJ1-2; D unresolved. The V and J ends lost 1 base and 2 bases respectively, with 8 bases between them. The CDR3 is made up of 13 amino acids. Looked up from germline, CDR1 is DFQATT and CDR2 is SNEGSKA (reference sequence). The CDR3 DNA reads TGCAGTGCTAGAGGCACAGACAACTATGGCTACACCTTC. This codes for CSARGTDNYGYTF.

This clonotype was counted many times. This chain joins TRBV19 and TRBJ2-7; 8 positions agree with TRBD2. Germline assignment: CDR1 LNHDA and CDR2 SQIVND (reference sequence). V lost 7 bases and J lost 3; bases outside the gene matches: 8. This CDR3 spans 14 amino acids. DNA for the CDR3: TGTGCCAGTACCTCCGGGACTAGTATCTACGAGCAGTACTTC. It translates to CASTSGTSIYEQYF.

This clonotype was observed a few times. The chain combines TRBV19 with TRBJ1-1; D gene uncertain. Germline CDR1 is LNHDA and CDR2 is SQIVND (reference sequence). CDR3 size: 12 residues. Trimming cost V 6 bases and J 5 bases, with 10 bases left between them. CDR3 amino acids: CASRDPGTEAFF. CDR3 coding DNA: TGTGCCAGTAGAGACCCGGGGACTGAAGCTTTCTTT.

This clonotype was detected only a few times. The rearrangement links TRBV7-8 to TRBJ1-4; D call uncertain. Germline loops: CDR1 SGHVS, CDR2 FQNEAQ. This CDR3 is built from 16 residues. The V end was cut by 3 bases, the J end by 0 bases, with 11 bases between. CDR3 nucleotides: TGTGCCAGCAGCTTCCGGGCGACTGCAACTAATGAAAAACTGTTTTTT. Translation gives CASSFRATATNEKLFF.

This clonotype qualifies as medium-sized. The genes are TRBV20-1 and TRBJ1-5, with D possibly being TRBD1 (6 bases). The CDR3 contains 14 residues. V was cut by 3 bases and J by 3 bases, with 12 bases left in between. The germline V gene has CDR1 DFQATT and CDR2 SNEGSKA (reference sequence). The CDR3 sequence is CSARRQGHNQPQHF. CDR3 DNA: TGCAGTGCTAGGAGGCAGGGGCACAATCAGCCCCAGCATTTT.

This clonotype was counted many times. The chain uses TRBV25-1 and TRBJ1-4, with 12 bases identical to TRBD1. This CDR3 is built from 16 residues. Germline V gene sequence: CDR1 MGHDK, CDR2 SYGVNS. V lost 5 bases and J lost 6; bases outside the gene matches: 7. The chain's CDR3 is CASSKTRDRGHEKLFF. The CDR3 DNA reads TGTGCCAGCAGTAAAACCCGGGACAGGGGGCATGAAAAACTGTTTTTT. Combining the CDR3 with reference TRBV25-1 and TRBJ1-4 gives the whole variable domain EADIYQTPRYLVIGTGKKITLECSQTMGHDKMYWYQQDPGMELHLIHYSYGVNSTEKGDLSSESTVSRIRTEHFPLTLESARPSHTSQYLCASSKTRDRGHEKLFFGSGTQLSVL.

The chain recombines TRBV18 with TRBJ2-3; D perhaps matches TRBD1 (6 bases). CDR1 and CDR2 (germline): KGHSH, LQKENI. V was shortened by 4 bases and J by 2 bases, with 13 bases between the two germline ends. CDR3 length: 15 amino acids. In DNA form, the CDR3 reads TGTGCCAGCTCACAGAACAGGGTCCCCACAGATACGCAGTATTTT. Translated, it gives CASSQNRVPTDTQYF.

The table lists this clonotype with a few counts. This rearrangement joins TRBV12-3 or TRBV12-4 to TRBJ1-1, with D possibly TRBD1 on 5 matching bases. The CDR3 extends over 13 amino acids. The V end lost 6 bases, the J end lost 0 bases, and 8 bases lay between the germline ends. DNA of the CDR3: TGTGCCAGCAGGACAGTTATGAACACTGAAGCTTTCTTT. Amino acids: CASRTVMNTEAFF.

A note on this clonotype: The junction departs from the called germline gene at one end, perhaps through a read error. The genes are TRBV6-5 and TRBJ2-6, with D possibly being TRBD1 or TRBD2 (5 bases each). Germline loops: CDR1 MNHEY, CDR2 SVGAGI. There are 14 residues in the CDR3. DNA for the CDR3: TGTGCCAGCAGTCCCAGACCCGGGGCCAACGTCCTGACCTTC. This translates into CASSPRPGANVLTF.

This sequence joins TRBV20-1 and TRBJ2-3; D may be TRBD2 (5 bases). The CDR3 totals 15 residues. V gave up 3 bases and J gave up 1 base, with 14 bases separating them. Germline CDR1 DFQATT, CDR2 SNEGSKA (reference sequence). The DNA of the CDR3 is TGCAGTGCTAGCGACCCGGGAAAACGCACAGATACGCAGTATTTT. Translating it yields CSASDPGKRTDTQYF.

In this sample, this clonotype is medium-sized. CDR3 DNA sequence: TGTGCCAGCAGCTTATGGGGCGACACGCAGTATTTT. Translated: CASSLWGDTQYF. This sequence joins TRBV7-6 and TRBJ2-3; TRBD1 is a possible D gene (5 bases). The V end was cut by 2 bases, the J end by 9 bases, with 9 bases between. Germline lookup yields CDR1 SGHVS and CDR2 FNYEAQ. The CDR3 is 12 residues long.

This clonotype was recorded at least ten times. The rearrangement links TRBV15 to TRBJ2-1; 8 nucleotides align to TRBD2. Trimming cost V 1 base and J 7 bases; bases outside gene matches: 6. CDR1 is LNHNV and CDR2 is YYDKDF in the germline V gene (reference sequence). The CDR3 runs 15 residues. The chain's CDR3 is CATSRAGGPMNEQFF. CDR3 in DNA: TGTGCCACCAGCAGAGCGGGAGGGCCTATGAATGAGCAGTTCTTC.

By its share, this clonotype is medium-sized. The chain combines TRBV7-9 with TRBJ1-1; D is possibly TRBD1 (6 bases). Between the trimmed V and J ends, which lost 1 base and 5 bases, there was a span of 11 bases. Looked up from germline, CDR1 is SEHNR and CDR2 is FQNEAQ (reference sequence). This CDR3 is built from 14 residues. The CDR3 DNA sequence: TGTGCCAGCAGCTTAGAGGGGGAGTGGACTGAAGCTTTCTTT. It specifies CASSLEGEWTEAFF.

This clonotype was recorded many times. The chain has TRBV12-3 or TRBV12-4 and TRBJ2-3, with D possibly being TRBD1 (6 bases). V dropped 5 bases and J dropped 7 bases, with 16 bases sitting between them. The CDR3 length is 14 residues. This CDR3 is CASSRTEPTNTQYF. For the CDR3, the DNA is TGTGCCAGCAGTCGGACAGAGCCAACCAATACGCAGTATTTT.

This chain links TRBV6-1 with TRBJ1-2; 8 nucleotides line up with TRBD1. This CDR3 is built from 14 residues. J lost 4 bases, V lost 5 bases, and 6 bases had no gene match. Germline CDR1 is MNHNS and CDR2 is SASEGT. The CDR3 region has the DNA TGTGCCAGCAGTTCAGGACAGGGCAGCTATGGCTACACCTTC. Protein: CASSSGQGSYGYTF.